Listed below are T cell receptor beta chains from one sample, sequenced in a study of T cells in localized non-small cell lung cancer. Some clones are missing from TCRdb's copy, which holds only in-frame ones; the method was immunoSEQ multiplex PCR. The table lists about 34,000 clones, 90% to 95% of them singletons. This sample comprised peripheral blood, obtained before any cancer treatment. The receptor source for this set is a woman aged 40-69 years with stage I lung adenocarcinoma. The CDR3 runs from the conserved cysteine through the conserved F or W. The D gene is left open where the match is weak. Clone size is given for some rows only: seen once, a few or many times, or a class if the clone is expanded.

V gene,J gene,clone size,D gene,CDR3 protein,CDR3 DNA
TRBV6-5,TRBJ1-5,NA,TRBD1,CASRRRQGAQPQHF,TGTGCCAGCAGACGTCGACAGGGGGCGCAGCCCCAGCATTTT
TRBV5-6,TRBJ2-1,NA,NA,CASSLFGVNEQFF,TGTGCCAGCAGCTTGTTCGGCGTGAATGAGCAGTTCTTC
TRBV4-3,TRBJ1-2,NA,NA,CASSPSGLIGGGYTF,TGCGCCAGCAGCCCATCCGGCCTGATCGGGGGTGGCTACACCTTC
TRBV29-1,TRBJ1-3,NA,NA,CSVEEGSGNTIYF,TGCAGCGTTGAGGAGGGGTCTGGAAACACCATATATTTT
TRBV18,TRBJ1-1,once,TRBD1,CASSPPQGFGTEAFF,TGTGCCAGCTCACCGCCACAGGGGTTCGGGACTGAAGCTTTCTTT
TRBV7-9,TRBJ2-5,NA,TRBD2,CASSAGTSAETQYF,TGTGCCAGCAGCGCCGGGACTAGCGCAGAGACCCAGTACTTC
TRBV5-1,TRBJ2-3,NA,TRBD1,CASSSQGQGRIDTQYF,TGCGCCAGCAGCTCACAGGGACAGGGTCGTATTGATACGCAGTATTTT
TRBV11-2,TRBJ1-1,NA,NA,CASSLVTPRSFF,TGTGCCAGCAGCTTAGTAACACCCCGTTCCTTCTTT
TRBV6-6,TRBJ1-2,NA,NA,CAGRRPGESSGYGYTF,TGTGCCGGTCGCCGACCCGGGGAGTCTAGCGGCTATGGCTACACCTTC
TRBV6-6,TRBJ2-5,NA,TRBD2,CASRPAGGDRDQYF,TGTGCCAGCAGGCCGGCCGGGGGGGACCGGGACCAGTACTTC
TRBV7-2,TRBJ2-3,NA,NA,CASSLAGATDTQYF,TGTGCCAGCAGCTTAGCGGGGGCCACAGATACGCAGTATTTT
TRBV7-2,TRBJ2-7,NA,NA,CASSLVTTYEQYF,TGTGCCAGCAGCTTAGTCACTACATACGAGCAGTACTTC
TRBV4-3,TRBJ1-3,NA,NA,CASSQDWTSGNTIYF,TGCGCCAGCAGCCAAGATTGGACATCAGGAAACACCATATATTTT
TRBV7-9,TRBJ2-1,few,TRBD1,CASSKGTGGNEQFF,TGTGCCAGCAGCAAAGGGACAGGGGGCAATGAGCAGTTCTTC
TRBV9,TRBJ1-1,NA,NA,CASRVGEGTFTEAFF,TGTGCCAGCAGGGTTGGAGAGGGAACGTTCACTGAAGCTTTCTTT
TRBV5-1,TRBJ1-2,NA,TRBD1,CASPSGGWNGYTF,TGCGCCAGCCCGTCAGGGGGCTGGAATGGCTACACCTTC
TRBV6-1,TRBJ1-2,NA,TRBD1,CASSEVRTGKAGYGYTF,TGTGCCAGCAGTGAAGTGCGGACAGGGAAGGCGGGCTATGGCTACACCTTC
TRBV7-2,TRBJ2-7,NA,TRBD2,CASSLRAGGSYEQYF,TGTGCCAGCAGCTTAAGAGCGGGGGGGAGCTACGAGCAGTACTTC
TRBV28,TRBJ1-5,NA,NA,CASSLGDALNQPQHF,TGTGCCAGCAGTTTAGGTGACGCACTCAATCAGCCCCAGCATTTT
TRBV27,TRBJ1-1,NA,NA,CAAGQNTEAFF,TGTGCTGCAGGGCAGAACACTGAAGCTTTCTTT
TRBV7-2,TRBJ1-5,NA,NA,CASSLVQGAGQPQHF,TGTGCCAGCAGCTTAGTACAGGGCGCAGGTCAGCCCCAGCATTTT
TRBV28,TRBJ2-7,NA,NA,CASSYPYRVGQYF,TGTGCCAGCAGTTACCCTTACAGGGTAGGGCAGTACTTC
TRBV15,TRBJ1-1,NA,NA,CATSRDQGTEAFF,TGTGCCACCAGCAGAGATCAGGGCACTGAAGCTTTCTTT
TRBV11-2,TRBJ1-2,NA,NA,CASSSMGGSSNYGYTF,TGTGCCAGCAGCTCTATGGGGGGCTCCAGTAACTATGGCTACACCTTC
TRBV19,TRBJ2-1,NA,TRBD2,CASRTSGGGYNEQFF,TGTGCCAGTAGGACTAGCGGGGGAGGTTACAATGAGCAGTTCTTC
TRBV12-5,TRBJ2-2,NA,TRBD2,CASGDLAGGPNTGELFF,TGTGCTAGTGGTGATCTAGCGGGAGGTCCGAACACCGGGGAGCTGTTTTTT
TRBV6-6,TRBJ1-4,few,TRBD1,CASSYGQGATNEKLFF,TGTGCCAGCAGTTACGGACAGGGAGCAACTAATGAAAAACTGTTTTTT
TRBV28,TRBJ1-2,NA,NA,CASSLKSPYGYTF,TGTGCCAGCAGTTTGAAGAGTCCCTATGGCTACACCTTC
TRBV11-2,TRBJ1-2,NA,TRBD1,CASSLALERKQGIYGYTF,TGTGCCAGCAGCTTAGCCCTCGAGCGAAAACAGGGGATCTATGGCTACACCTTC
TRBV5-4,TRBJ2-5,NA,NA,CASRLDLSPEETQYF,TGTGCCAGCAGGTTGGACCTCTCACCTGAAGAGACCCAGTACTTC
TRBV5-1,TRBJ2-1,NA,TRBD1,CASSSFYYGQGANEQFF,TGCGCCAGCAGCTCGTTCTATTACGGACAGGGGGCAAATGAGCAGTTCTTC
TRBV5-1,TRBJ2-1,NA,TRBD1,CASSPRDRGIRNEQFF,TGCGCCAGCAGCCCACGGGACAGGGGGATAAGGAATGAGCAGTTCTTC
TRBV6-5,TRBJ1-2,NA,NA,CASSYSGGPYGYTF,TGTGCCAGCAGTTACTCCGGTGGCCCCTATGGCTACACCTTC
TRBV7-8,TRBJ2-1,NA,NA,CASSLQGNEQFF,TGTGCCAGCAGCTTGCAGGGAAATGAGCAGTTCTTC
TRBV27,TRBJ1-1,NA,NA,CASSFQFRRTEAFF,TGTGCCAGCAGTTTTCAATTCCGGCGAACTGAAGCTTTCTTT
TRBV5-5,TRBJ1-1,NA,NA,CASSLKGEGNTEAFF,TGTGCCAGCAGCTTGAAGGGGGAGGGGAACACTGAAGCTTTCTTT
TRBV18,TRBJ2-2,NA,NA,CASSNINSKNTGELFF,TGTGCCAGCTCCAATATCAACTCAAAGAACACCGGGGAGCTGTTTTTT
TRBV2,TRBJ2-7,NA,NA,CASSISWGGYF,TGTGCCAGCAGTATATCATGGGGGGGCTACTTC
TRBV7-3,TRBJ2-7,NA,NA,CASSPRQAGTYEQYF,TGTGCCAGCAGCCCCCGGCAGGCGGGTACCTACGAGCAGTACTTC
TRBV2,TRBJ2-1,NA,NA,CASSWTDNEQFF,TGTGCCAGCAGCTGGACAGACAATGAGCAGTTCTTC
TRBV12-2,TRBJ1-3,NA,NA,CASRGQEGNTIYF,TGTGCAAGTCGCGGACAAGAGGGAAACACCATATATTTT
TRBV28,TRBJ1-4,NA,TRBD1,CASSLGQPGTNEKLFF,TGTGCCAGCAGTTTGGGACAGCCTGGGACTAATGAAAAACTGTTTTTT
TRBV7-2,TRBJ2-1,NA,TRBD2,CASSLAGGRGDEQFF,TGTGCCAGCAGCTTAGCGGGCGGGAGGGGGGATGAGCAGTTCTTC
TRBV5-1,TRBJ2-3,NA,TRBD2,CASSLGLAGRPITDTQYF,TGCGCCAGCAGCTTGGGACTAGCGGGGAGACCCATCACAGATACGCAGTATTTT
TRBV29-1,TRBJ1-2,NA,NA,CSVEDLRGIITF,TGCAGCGTTGAAGATCTTAGGGGCATAATAACTTTC
TRBV18,TRBJ1-1,NA,TRBD1,CASSTGGDAEAFF,TGTGCCAGCTCAACAGGGGGCGACGCTGAAGCTTTCTTT
TRBV6-1,TRBJ1-1,NA,NA,CASSEALGASNTEAFF,TGTGCCAGCAGTGAAGCGCTTGGGGCGTCGAACACTGAAGCTTTCTTT
TRBV11-3,TRBJ2-7,NA,TRBD1,CASSQITGTGAEQYF,TGTGCCAGCAGTCAAATTACCGGGACAGGGGCCGAGCAGTACTTC
TRBV18,TRBJ2-6,once,NA,CASSPPGARANVLTF,TGTGCCAGCTCACCACCGGGGGCGAGGGCCAACGTCCTGACTTTC
TRBV11-2,TRBJ2-3,NA,NA,CASSLSLSSGTDTQYF,TGTGCCAGCAGCTTATCCCTATCGTCAGGGACAGATACGCAGTATTTT
TRBV11-2,TRBJ2-3,NA,TRBD2,CASSPGLAVKDTQYF,TGTGCCAGCAGCCCGGGACTAGCGGTTAAAGATACGCAGTATTTT
TRBV6-1,TRBJ2-3,NA,NA,CASDSTITDTQYF,TGTGCCAGCGACAGTACGATCACAGATACGCAGTATTTT
TRBV5-1,TRBJ2-3,NA,NA,CASSLAGLDTQYF,TGCGCCAGCAGCTTGGCCGGCTTAGATACGCAGTATTTT
TRBV7-2,TRBJ2-1,NA,TRBD2,CASSLGLAANNEQFF,TGTGCCAGCAGCTTGGGACTAGCGGCCAACAATGAGCAGTTCTTC
TRBV4-3,TRBJ1-2,NA,NA,CASSPTLAGAGGYTF,TGCGCCAGCAGCCCCACCCTGGCAGGGGCCGGCGGCTACACCTTC
TRBV18,TRBJ2-3,once,NA,CASSPLGSTDTQYF,TGTGCCAGCTCACCATTAGGAAGCACAGATACGCAGTATTTT
TRBV2,TRBJ1-1,NA,NA,CASSVGGSEAFF,TGTGCCAGCAGTGTAGGAGGGAGTGAAGCTTTCTTT
TRBV2,TRBJ2-1,NA,TRBD2,CASSWGGGSYNEQFF,TGTGCCAGCAGTTGGGGCGGGGGGTCCTACAATGAGCAGTTCTTC
TRBV7-6,TRBJ1-2,once,NA,CASSPLATVGHGYTF,TGTGCCAGCAGCCCATTGGCTACCGTTGGACATGGCTACACCTTC
TRBV6-6,TRBJ2-7,once,NA,CASSGSSYEQYF,TGTGCCAGCAGCGGGAGCTCCTACGAGCAGTACTTC